What follows describes a single T cell receptor beta chain. Its antigen is not known. This specimen belongs to a study of cytomegalovirus exposure and HLA in healthy donors. Overall study: The 120 or so validation repertoires used a platform that matched the one used for the 666 first-cohort repertoires, as a later analysis reported.

The germline gives CDR1 SGDLS, CDR2 YYNGEE. V lost 4 bases and J 9 bases, leaving 11 bases between the germline ends. The CDR3 runs to 12 residues. Study-level results: Rarity marked most TCR sequences, yet some public TCRs occurred in many donors. According to the study, around 150 TCR beta chains were cytomegalovirus-associated. Cytomegalovirus status was reportedly diagnosed by the classifier with high specificity and sensitivity.

Repertoires were generated with immunoSEQ multiplex PCR, while TCRdb's copy carries only in-frame clones and drops some. The sample has roughly 350,000 clones; roughly 89% are singletons. This clonotype originated in a woman younger than 35 in good health and CMV-seronegative. Sequencing was done on a sample of PBMCs. J is TRBJ2-1 and V is TRBV9; D gene ambiguous. CDR3 amino acids: CASSPDSPEQFF. The CDR3 nucleotides read TGTGCCAGCAGCCCCGACTCGCCTGAGCAGTTCTTC. The full variable domain, completed using reference TRBV9 and TRBJ2-1, is DSGVTQTPKHLITATGQRVTLRCSPRSGDLSVYWYQQSLDQGLQFLIQYYNGEERAKGNILERFSAQQFPDLHSELNLSSLELGDSALYFCASSPDSPEQFFGPGTRLTVL.